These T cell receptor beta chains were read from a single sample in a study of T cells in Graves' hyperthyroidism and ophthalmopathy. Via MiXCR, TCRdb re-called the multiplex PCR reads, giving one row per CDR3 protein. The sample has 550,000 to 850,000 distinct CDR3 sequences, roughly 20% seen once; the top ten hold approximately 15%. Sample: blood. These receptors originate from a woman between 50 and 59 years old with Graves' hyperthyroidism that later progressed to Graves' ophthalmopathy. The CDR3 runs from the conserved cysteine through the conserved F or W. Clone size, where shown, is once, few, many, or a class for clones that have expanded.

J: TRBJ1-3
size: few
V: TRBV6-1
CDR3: CASSRDISGNTIYF

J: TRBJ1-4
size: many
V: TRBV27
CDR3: CASSLRAGNEKLFF

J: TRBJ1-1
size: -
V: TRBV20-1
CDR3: CSARFPRGGRNTEAFF

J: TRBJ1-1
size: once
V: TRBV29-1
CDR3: CSVDWDGGQRAEAFF

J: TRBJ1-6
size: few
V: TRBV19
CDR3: CASSMGGQRGSPLHF

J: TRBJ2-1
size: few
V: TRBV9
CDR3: CASSVGASGGNEQFF

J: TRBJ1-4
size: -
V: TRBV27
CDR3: CASSPGLGRDEKLFF

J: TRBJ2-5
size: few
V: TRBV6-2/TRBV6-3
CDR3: CASSYLPALRETQYF

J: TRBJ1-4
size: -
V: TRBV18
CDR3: CASSPGTVATNEKLFF

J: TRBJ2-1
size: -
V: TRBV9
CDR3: CASSEELGNEQFF

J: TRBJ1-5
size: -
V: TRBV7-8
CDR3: CASSLVSVGLQPQHF

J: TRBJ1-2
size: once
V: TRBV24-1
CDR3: CATSDSGTGSNYGYTF

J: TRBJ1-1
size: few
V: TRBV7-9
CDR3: CASSSLVGTEAFF

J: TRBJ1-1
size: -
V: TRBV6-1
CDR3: CARSETGWGAEAFF

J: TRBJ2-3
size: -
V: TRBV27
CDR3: CASRLDTGTDTQYF

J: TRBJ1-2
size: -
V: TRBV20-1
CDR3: CSAIQGALSYGYTF

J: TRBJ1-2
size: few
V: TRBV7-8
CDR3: CASSPSGSGTGVYGYTF

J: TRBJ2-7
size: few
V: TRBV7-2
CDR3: CASSSDRAAYEQYF

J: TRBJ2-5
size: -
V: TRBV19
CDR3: CASSINPQETQYF

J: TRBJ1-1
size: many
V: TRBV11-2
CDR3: CASSADRANTEAFF

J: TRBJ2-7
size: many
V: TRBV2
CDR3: CASYEGGGNSYEQYF

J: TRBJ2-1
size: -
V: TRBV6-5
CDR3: CASSYSSGGGEQFF

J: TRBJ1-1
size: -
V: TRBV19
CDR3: CASSMVRASGRPTEAFF

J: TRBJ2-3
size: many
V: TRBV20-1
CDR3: CSAGRPDTSGTDTQYF

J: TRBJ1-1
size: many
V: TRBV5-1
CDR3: CASSLASKTGNTEAFF

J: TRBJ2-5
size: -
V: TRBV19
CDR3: CASSTQTQETQYF

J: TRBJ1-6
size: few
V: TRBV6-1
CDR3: CASSSVNNSPLHF

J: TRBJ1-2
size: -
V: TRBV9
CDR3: CASSGRDMAFDGYTF

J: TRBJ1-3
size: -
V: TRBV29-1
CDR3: CSVEEPGRGNTIYF

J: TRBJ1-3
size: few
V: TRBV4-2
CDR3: CASSQAIITESGNTIYF

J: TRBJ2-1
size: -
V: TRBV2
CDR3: CASSDALGADNEQFF

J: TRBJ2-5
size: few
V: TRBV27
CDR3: CASSLVRRGYQETQYF

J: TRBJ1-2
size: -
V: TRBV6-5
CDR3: CASSYGGQINYGYTF

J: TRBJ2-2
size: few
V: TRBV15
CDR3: CATSRDLGGTGELFF

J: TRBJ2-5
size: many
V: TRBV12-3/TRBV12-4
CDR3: CASSLINKQETQYF

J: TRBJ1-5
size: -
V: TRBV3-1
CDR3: CASSQDTRGDQPQHF

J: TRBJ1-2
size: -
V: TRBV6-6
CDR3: CASSYSKVWRGPPAYGYTF

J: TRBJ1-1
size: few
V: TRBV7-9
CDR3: CASSPPVPVPNTEAFF

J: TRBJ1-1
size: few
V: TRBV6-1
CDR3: CASSSGDRVNTEASF

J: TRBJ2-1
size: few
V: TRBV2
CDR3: CASSVQSYNEQFF

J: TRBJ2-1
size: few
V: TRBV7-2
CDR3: CASSYDRAHSSYNEQFF

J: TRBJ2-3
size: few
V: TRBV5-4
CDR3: CASSLRVAGDTQYF

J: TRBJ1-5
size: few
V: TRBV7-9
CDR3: CASSYDVLNQPQHF

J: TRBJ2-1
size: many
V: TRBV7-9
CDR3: CASSTSGTVYNEQFF

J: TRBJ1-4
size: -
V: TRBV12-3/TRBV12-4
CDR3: CASSLRQNEKLFF

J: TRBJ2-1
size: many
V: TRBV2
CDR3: CASRLVGRSEQFF

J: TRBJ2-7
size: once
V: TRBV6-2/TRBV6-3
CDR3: CASSITGAGYEQYF

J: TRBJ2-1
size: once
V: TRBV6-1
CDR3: CASIGNNEQFF